The present entry profiles one T cell receptor (beta chain) with its context. Antigen unknown. This entry comes from a study of PD-1 blockade in classical Hodgkin lymphoma. Study-level background: Every 2 weeks, patients had 3 mg/kg nivolumab intravenously.

Study-wide results and limits: Newly diagnosed patients reportedly trailed healthy donors in baseline TCR diversity.

Sequencing used immunoSEQ multiplex PCR; TCRdb keeps in-frame clones, though not all of them. The table records some 90,000 clones, around 80% of them present only once. The V end lost 6 bases, the J end lost 1 base, and 12 bases lay between the germline ends. Germline V gives CDR1 MNHNY, CDR2 SVGAGI (reference sequence). CDR3 size: 14 residues. Specified time point: cycle 4 day 1 (C4D1), after 5 to 7 weeks of nivolumab. Each of the patients experienced relapse following autologous stem cell transplantation, and their brentuximab vedotin exposure differed. This TCR was sampled from a human donor with classical Hodgkin lymphoma. The chain employs TRBV6-6 and TRBJ1-1; TRBD1 might be the D (6 bases). The sample was peripheral blood mononuclear cells (PBMCs), taken before the fourth cycle of nivolumab. DNA for the CDR3: TGTGCCAGCAGCAAACAGGGCCCGAACACTGAAGCTTTCTTT. Its translation is CASSKQGPNTEAFF.